This T cell receptor beta chain was found in a study of cytomegalovirus exposure and HLA in healthy donors. V was trimmed by 6 bases and J by 18 bases, leaving 15 bases between them. The CDR3 has 11 amino acids. Germline V gene lookup returns CDR1 SEHNR and CDR2 FQNEAQ (reference sequence). Findings of the study overall: Associated with cytomegalovirus, according to the listing, were around 160 TCR beta chains. The authors later linked a missense DCLRE1C variant to TCR beta V- and J-gene trimming. TRBV6-2, TRBV6-3 and other indistinguishable V segments were excluded. It was confirmed in vitro that a few of the CMV-associated chains were specific for CMV antigens.

Of note for this clone: No antigen is known for it.

The PCR contained 60 Vbeta and 13 Jbeta primers. TCRdb keeps only in-frame clones here, not all; method: immunoSEQ multiplex PCR. The sample lists under 200,000 clones, just under 80% seen once, with approximately 3.4% in the top ten. The chain uses TRBV7-9 and TRBJ1-6, with no clear D. The TCR sequence derives from a woman in her fifties or sixties in good health and CMV-seropositive. The specimen was PBMCs. The CDR3 nucleotides are TGTGCCAGCAGAAGAGAGGGTCGGCCCCACTTT. Translation gives CASRREGRPHF.